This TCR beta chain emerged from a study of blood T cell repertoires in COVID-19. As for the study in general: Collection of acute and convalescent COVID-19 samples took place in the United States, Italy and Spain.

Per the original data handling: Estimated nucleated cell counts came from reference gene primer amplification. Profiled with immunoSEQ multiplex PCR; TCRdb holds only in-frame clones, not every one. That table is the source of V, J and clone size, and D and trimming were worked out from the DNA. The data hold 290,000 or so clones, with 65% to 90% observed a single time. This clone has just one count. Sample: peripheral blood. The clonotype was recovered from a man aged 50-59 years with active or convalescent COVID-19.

The CDR3, as DNA: TGTGCCAGCCGTGGGTTAGCGAGGACCGGGGAGCTGTTTTTT. This encodes CASRGLARTGELFF. The chain joins TRBV5-8 to TRBJ2-2; D is perhaps TRBD2 (5 bases). Germline CDR1 is SGHTS and CDR2 is YDEGEE. V was cut by 7 bases and J by 5 bases, with 15 bases left in between. This CDR3 has 14 amino acids.